The present entry profiles one T cell receptor (beta chain) with its context. At one boundary the junction diverges from the germline segment, which might be a read error. This CDR3 has 14 amino acids. CDR1 and CDR2 (germline): SSHAT, FNYEAQ (reference sequence). In the original processing: The assay estimated nucleated cells by amplifying reference gene primers. Some clones are missing from TCRdb's copy, which holds only in-frame ones; the method was immunoSEQ multiplex PCR. That table supplies the V and J calls and clone size; D and trimming were determined from the DNA. The sample holds about 46,000 clones; approximately 83% are singletons and the top ten take about 15%. The data are from a study of blood T cell repertoires in COVID-19.

What was sequenced was peripheral blood. The chain employs TRBV7-7 and TRBJ2-2; possibly TRBD1 for D (5 bases). The clonotype comes from a human donor in a cohort sampled during active COVID-19. The donor label of this sample is uncertain. The CDR3 bases are TGTGCTAGCAGCTCGGCGCCACAGGCCGGGGAGCTGTTTTTT. Amino acid sequence: CASSSAPQAGELFF.